Below are 15 T cell receptor beta chains sequenced from a single sample in a study of T cell responses to AZD1222 COVID-19 vaccine. Sequenced by immunoSEQ multiplex PCR; TCRdb stores in-frame clones only, minus some. Counted here are fewer than 200,000 clones, about nine tenths occurring once; the ten biggest clones make up around 5.8%. The sample here was peripheral blood, taken on day 0 of AZD1222 vaccination. These receptors came from an adult in good health.

In nucleotides, the CDR3 is TGTGCCAGCAGCTTAGCGCCTGGGACAGGGAGAGTTGAACTGTTTTTT. This codes for CASSLAPGTGRVELFF. This chain joins TRBV7-2 and TRBJ1-4, with TRBD1 identical over 9 bases. The CDR3 loop spans 16 amino acids. From germline, CDR1 is SGHTA and CDR2 FQGNSA. The trim removed 0 bases at V and 12 bases at J, leaving 11 bases unmatched.

This chain uses TRBV4-3 with TRBJ2-3; 7 bases are a match to TRBD1. Germline V gene data show CDR1 as LGHNA and CDR2 as YSLEER. The CDR3 length is 11 residues. The trim removed 6 bases at V and 8 bases at J, leaving 2 bases unmatched. The CDR3 is CASSPGGTQYF. In DNA, the CDR3 is TGCGCCAGCAGTCCAGGGGGTACGCAGTATTTT.

This sequence joins TRBV7-6 and TRBJ2-5; TRBD1 is a possible D gene (6 bases). V lost 5 bases and J 1 base, leaving 8 bases between the germline ends. The V gene's germline CDR1 is SGHVS and CDR2 FNYEAQ. This CDR3 spans 13 amino acids. CDR3 residues: CASSPDSQETQYF. The DNA for the CDR3 is TGTGCCAGCAGCCCGGACAGCCAAGAGACCCAGTACTTC.

The chain couples TRBV4-2 to TRBJ1-1; D possibly corresponds to TRBD1 (5 bases). Germline values: CDR1 LGHNA, CDR2 YNFKEQ. Trimming took off 3 bases at V and 1 base at J, with 12 bases between the two ends. The CDR3 consists of 15 residues. Here the CDR3 reads CASSQNLGPNTEAFF. The CDR3 DNA reads TGTGCCAGCAGCCAGAACTTGGGGCCGAACACTGAAGCTTTCTTT.

This clone has just a few counts. DNA for the CDR3: TGTGCCAGCAGTGACAGTATGAATTCACCCCTCCACTTT. Encoded protein: CASSDSMNSPLHF. The rearrangement joins TRBV2 to TRBJ1-6, with unresolved D. V lost 3 bases, J lost 7 bases, and 7 bases lay in between. Germline V gives CDR1 SNHLY, CDR2 FYNNEI. The CDR3 loop spans 13 amino acids. Using reference TRBV2 and TRBJ1-6 for the parts outside the CDR3, the full variable domain is EPEVTQTPSHQVTQMGQEVILRCVPISNHLYFYWYRQILGQKVEFLVSFYNNEISEKSEIFDDQFSVERPDGSNFTLKIRSTKLEDSAMYFCASSDSMNSPLHFGNGTRLTVT.

CDR3 DNA: TGTGCCAGCAGCTCCACCCGGCGGCGGGAACCCGACAATGAGCAGTTCTTC. Its protein product is CASSSTRRREPDNEQFF. The chain uses TRBV6-2 or TRBV6-3 and TRBJ2-1, with a tentative D call TRBD2 (6 bases). This CDR3 is 17 amino acids long. V was clipped by 6 bases and J by 5 bases, with 23 bases between them. The germline CDR1 and CDR2 sequences are MNHEY and SVGEGT.

The rearrangement joins TRBV18 to TRBJ1-6; perhaps TRBD1 as D (6 bases). V shed 1 base and J shed 8 bases, with 6 bases lying between them. This CDR3 has 13 amino acids. Germline-derived CDR1 and CDR2 are KGHSH and LQKENI. CDR3 nucleotides: TGTGCCAGCTCACCACGGACAGATTCACCCCTCCACTTT. It yields the protein CASSPRTDSPLHF.

The chain is built from TRBV28 and TRBJ2-3; a possible D gene is TRBD2 (5 bases). Trimming took off 4 bases at V and 0 bases at J, with 23 bases between the two ends. CDR1 and CDR2 from the germline V gene are MDHEN and SYDVKM. The CDR3 is made up of 19 amino acids. CDR3 in amino acids: CASSSLPWTHISSTDTQYF. As DNA, the CDR3 is TGTGCCAGCAGTTCCCTACCGTGGACTCATATTTCCAGCACAGATACGCAGTATTTT. The full variable domain, rest sourced from reference TRBV28 and TRBJ2-3, is DVKVTQSSRYLVKRTGEKVFLECVQDMDHENMFWYRQDPGLGLRLIYFSYDVKMKEKGDIPEGYSVSREKKERFSLILESASTNQTSMYLCASSSLPWTHISSTDTQYFGPGTRLTVL.

V and J are TRBV25-1 and TRBJ1-2; 10 bases map to TRBD1. There are 12 residues in the CDR3. In germline, CDR1 is MGHDK, CDR2 SYGVNS. V shed 9 bases and J 7 bases; nucleotides not matched to a gene: 5. This CDR3 is CASWTGGSGYTF. Here the CDR3 DNA reads TGTGCCAGTTGGACAGGGGGTAGTGGCTACACCTTC.

This chain uses TRBV28 with TRBJ1-2; TRBD1 matches at 11 bases. This CDR3 is built from 14 residues. Germline values: CDR1 MDHEN, CDR2 SYDVKM. J was trimmed by 8 bases and V by 3 bases; bases with no gene match: 5. The CDR3 here is CASSFGGQGGGYTF. The CDR3 DNA reads as TGTGCCAGCAGTTTCGGGGGACAGGGGGGGGGCTACACCTTC.

This rearrangement joins TRBV18 to TRBJ2-6, with D possibly matching TRBD1 (6 bases). V lost 3 bases to trimming and J lost 0 bases, with 12 bases between them. The CDR3 runs 17 residues. Germline CDR1 reads KGHSH; CDR2 reads LQKENI. The CDR3 nucleotides are TGTGCCAGCTCACCCTATGGGACAACCTCTGGGGCCAACGTCCTGACTTTC. Its translation is CASSPYGTTSGANVLTF.

The chain couples TRBV4-2 to TRBJ2-2, with 7 bases fitting TRBD2. With 0 bases clipped from V and 0 bases from J, the junction kept 10 bases outside the gene matches. CDR1 LGHNA and CDR2 YNFKEQ come from the germline V gene. CDR3 length equals 19 residues. The CDR3 here is CASSQDFASGDTNTGELFF. DNA for the CDR3: TGTGCCAGCAGCCAAGATTTTGCTAGCGGAGATACGAACACCGGGGAGCTGTTTTTT.

The genes are TRBV28 and TRBJ2-7, with 10 bases fitting TRBD1. CDR3 length: 15 residues. The germline V gene has CDR1 MDHEN and CDR2 SYDVKM. J gave up 3 bases and V 1 base, and 3 bases lay outside the gene matches. The CDR3 sequence: CASSLFGTGDYEQYF. DNA of the CDR3: TGTGCCAGCAGTTTATTCGGGACAGGGGACTACGAGCAGTACTTC.

The chain carries TRBV19 and TRBJ2-7; maybe TRBD2 (6 bases). The CDR3 totals 14 residues. Per the germline V gene, CDR1 is LNHDA and CDR2 is SQIVND (reference sequence). The germline V and J ends were trimmed by 9 bases and 0 bases, with 15 bases remaining between them. The CDR3 DNA reads as TGTGCCAGCTCCGGGACTGTGAGCTCCTACGAGCAGTACTTC. Encoded protein: CASSGTVSSYEQYF.

The chain uses TRBV6-5 and TRBJ1-2; 11 positions match TRBD1. CDR1 MNHEY and CDR2 SVGAGI come from the germline V gene. Trimming at V came to 5 bases and at J to 6 bases, leaving 8 bases not matched to a gene. CDR3 length: 15 amino acids. The CDR3 here is CASSRGTGGTDGYTF. As DNA, the CDR3 is TGTGCCAGCAGTAGGGGGACAGGGGGAACGGATGGCTACACCTTC.